The 3 T cell receptor beta chains in this list originate from one sample, sequenced in a study of CXCR3-negative and CXCR3-positive naive CD8 T cells. General observations from the study: More hydrophobic TRB CDR3s were found in CXCR3-positive naive cells than in CXCR3-negative naive cells.

cDNA libraries for TRB were generated by 5' RACE incorporating UMI labels. Reprocessing the 5' RACE reads, TCRdb reports a single entry for every CDR3 protein and omits DNA. The listing contains some 150,000 distinct CDR3 sequences. No antigen has been identified for these receptors. The sequencing input was naive CXCR3+ CD8+ T cells from blood. Subset here: CD45RO-CCR7+CD27+CD95- naive CD8+ T cells expressing CXCR3 (TNR3+). Receptor source: a human donor in good health. Some clones in this sample may be carry-over from other donors' samples.

The rearrangement joins TRBV7-2 to TRBJ2-7. Germline CDR1 and CDR2: SGHTA and FQGNSA. The CDR3 covers 15 residues. The CDR3 here is CASSLVHSSSYEQYF. The entire variable domain, with the rest obtained from reference TRBV7-2 and TRBJ2-7, is as follows: GAGVSQSPSNKVTEKGKDVELRCDPISGHTALYWYRQSLGQGLEFLIYFQGNSAPDKSGLPSDRFSAERTGGSVSTLTIQRTQQEDSAVYLCASSLVHSSSYEQYFGPGTRLTVT.

The rearrangement uses TRBV12-3 or TRBV12-4 and TRBJ2-7; no DNA is available, so the TRBD1 call from TCRdb remains unchecked. CDR3 size: 12 residues. The CDR3 loop is CASSLGGGEQYF.

The CDR3 loop is CASSDERGHEQFF. The chain carries TRBV6-2 or TRBV6-3 and TRBJ2-1; TCRdb selects TRBD1, and the lack of DNA leaves this call unchecked. Germline V lookup: CDR1 MNHEY, CDR2 SVGEGT. The CDR3 consists of 13 residues.